What follows describes a single TCR beta chain. The sample belongs to a study of patients and donors after allogeneic stem cell transplantation. TCRdb recomputed calls from the RT-PCR reads with MiXCR, one row per CDR3 protein. Here the sample spans 70,000 or so distinct CDR3 sequences, about a quarter being singletons. The receptor was isolated from a human donor who was either an allogeneic HSCT recipient or a stem cell or donor lymphocyte infusion donor (not recorded which). It is not recorded whose cells these are; they may come from a transplant donor. Sequencing was performed on blood, either unsorted or a sorted T cell fraction (not recorded which).

The CDR3 loop is CASSLVAIQETQYF. The CDR3, as DNA: TGTGCCAGCAGCTTAGTTGCTATTCAAGAGACCCAGTACTTC. The J gene is TRBJ2-5, the V gene TRBV7-9; D is unclear. Germline V gives CDR1 SEHNR, CDR2 FQNEAQ (reference sequence). The CDR3 is 14 residues long. The V end lost 1 base, the J end lost 2 bases, and 8 bases lay between the germline ends.